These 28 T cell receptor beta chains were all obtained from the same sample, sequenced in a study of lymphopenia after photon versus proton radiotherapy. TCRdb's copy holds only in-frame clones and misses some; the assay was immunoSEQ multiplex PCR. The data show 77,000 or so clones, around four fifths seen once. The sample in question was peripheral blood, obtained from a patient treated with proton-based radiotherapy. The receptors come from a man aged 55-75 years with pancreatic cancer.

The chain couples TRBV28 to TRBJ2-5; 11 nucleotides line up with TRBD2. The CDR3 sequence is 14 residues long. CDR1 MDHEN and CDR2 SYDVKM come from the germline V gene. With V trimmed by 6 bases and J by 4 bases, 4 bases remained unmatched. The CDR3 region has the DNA TGTGCCAGCAGATCTACTAGCGGGAGAGAGACCCAGTACTTC. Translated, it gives CASRSTSGRETQYF.

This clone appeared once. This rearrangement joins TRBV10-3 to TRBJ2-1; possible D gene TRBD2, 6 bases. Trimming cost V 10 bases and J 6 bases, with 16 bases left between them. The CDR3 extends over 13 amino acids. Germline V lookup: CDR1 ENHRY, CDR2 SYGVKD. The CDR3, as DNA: TGTGCCACGACCACTCAGGGAGGCAATGAGCAGTTCTTC. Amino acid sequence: CATTTQGGNEQFF.

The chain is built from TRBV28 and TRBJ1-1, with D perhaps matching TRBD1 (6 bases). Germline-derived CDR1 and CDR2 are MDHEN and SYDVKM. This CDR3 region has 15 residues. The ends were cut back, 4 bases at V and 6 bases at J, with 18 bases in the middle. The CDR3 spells CASSSPPRGAPEAFF. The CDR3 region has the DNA TGTGCCAGCAGTTCCCCCCCTCGGGGGGCGCCTGAAGCTTTCTTT.

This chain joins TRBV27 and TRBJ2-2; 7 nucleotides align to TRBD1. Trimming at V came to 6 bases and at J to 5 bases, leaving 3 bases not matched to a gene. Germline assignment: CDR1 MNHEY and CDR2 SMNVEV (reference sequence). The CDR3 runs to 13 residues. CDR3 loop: CASRGQPTGELFF. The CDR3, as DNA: TGTGCCAGCAGGGGACAGCCGACCGGGGAGCTGTTTTTT.

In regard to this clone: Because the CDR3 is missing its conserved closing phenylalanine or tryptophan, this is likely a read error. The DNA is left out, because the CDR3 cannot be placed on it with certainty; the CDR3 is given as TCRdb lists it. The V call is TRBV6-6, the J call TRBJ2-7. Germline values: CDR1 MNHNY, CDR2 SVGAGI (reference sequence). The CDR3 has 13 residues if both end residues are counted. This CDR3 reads CASSYSGVEAGLL.

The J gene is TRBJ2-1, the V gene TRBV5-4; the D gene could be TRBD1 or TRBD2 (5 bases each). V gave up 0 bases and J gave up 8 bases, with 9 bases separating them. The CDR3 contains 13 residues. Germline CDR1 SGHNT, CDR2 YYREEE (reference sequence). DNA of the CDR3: TGTGCCAGCAGCTTGGCTCTGGGGGATGAGCAGTTCTTC. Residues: CASSLALGDEQFF.

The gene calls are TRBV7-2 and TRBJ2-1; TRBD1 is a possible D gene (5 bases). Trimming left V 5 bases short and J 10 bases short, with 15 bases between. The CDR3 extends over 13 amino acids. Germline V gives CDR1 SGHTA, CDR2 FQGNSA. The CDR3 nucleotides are TGTGCCAGCAGCGGTAGACAGCTCGGGGAGCAGTTCTTC. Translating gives CASSGRQLGEQFF.

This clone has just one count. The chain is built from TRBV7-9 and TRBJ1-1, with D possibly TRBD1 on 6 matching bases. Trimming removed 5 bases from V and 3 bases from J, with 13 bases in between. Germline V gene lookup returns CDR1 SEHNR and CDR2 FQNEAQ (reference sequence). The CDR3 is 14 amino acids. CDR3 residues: CASSPTDSYTEAFF. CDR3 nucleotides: TGTGCCAGCAGCCCGACGGACAGTTACACTGAAGCTTTCTTT.

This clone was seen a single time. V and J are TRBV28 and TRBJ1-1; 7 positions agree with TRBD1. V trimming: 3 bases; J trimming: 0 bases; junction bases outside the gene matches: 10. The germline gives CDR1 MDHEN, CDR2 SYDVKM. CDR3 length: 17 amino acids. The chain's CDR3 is CASSFRDSKTLNTEAFF. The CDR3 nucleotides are TGTGCCAGCAGTTTCCGGGACAGCAAGACCCTGAACACTGAAGCTTTCTTT.

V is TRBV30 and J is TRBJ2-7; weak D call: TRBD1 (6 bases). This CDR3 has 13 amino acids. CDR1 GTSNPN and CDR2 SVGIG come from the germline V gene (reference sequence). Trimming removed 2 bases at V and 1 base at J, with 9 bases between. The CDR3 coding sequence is TGTGCCTGGAGTCCAGGGACATCCTACGAGCAGTACTTC. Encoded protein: CAWSPGTSYEQYF.

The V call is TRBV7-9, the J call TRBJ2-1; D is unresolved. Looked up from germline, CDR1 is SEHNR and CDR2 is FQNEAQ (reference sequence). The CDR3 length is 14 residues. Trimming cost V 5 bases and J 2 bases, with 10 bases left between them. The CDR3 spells CASSSRGPYNEQFF. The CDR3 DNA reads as TGTGCCAGCAGCAGTCGCGGCCCCTACAATGAGCAGTTCTTC. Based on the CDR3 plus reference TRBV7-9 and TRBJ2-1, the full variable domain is DTGVSQNPRHKITKRGQNVTFRCDPISEHNRLYWYRQTLGQGPEFLTYFQNEAQLEKSRLLSDRFSAERPKGSFSTLEIQRTEQGDSAMYLCASSSRGPYNEQFFGPGTRLTVL.

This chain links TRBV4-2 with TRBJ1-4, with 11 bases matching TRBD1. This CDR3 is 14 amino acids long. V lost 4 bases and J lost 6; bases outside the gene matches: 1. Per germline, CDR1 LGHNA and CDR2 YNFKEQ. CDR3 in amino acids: CASSLGQGDEKLFF. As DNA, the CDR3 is TGTGCCAGCAGCCTGGGACAGGGGGATGAAAAACTGTTTTTT.

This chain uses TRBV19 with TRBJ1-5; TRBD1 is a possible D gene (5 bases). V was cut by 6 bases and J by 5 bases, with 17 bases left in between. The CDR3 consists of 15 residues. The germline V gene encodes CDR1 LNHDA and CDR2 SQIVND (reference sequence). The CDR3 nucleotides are TGTGCCAGTAGGGGGTATGGGAGGGGCTATCAGCCCCAGCATTTT. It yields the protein CASRGYGRGYQPQHF.

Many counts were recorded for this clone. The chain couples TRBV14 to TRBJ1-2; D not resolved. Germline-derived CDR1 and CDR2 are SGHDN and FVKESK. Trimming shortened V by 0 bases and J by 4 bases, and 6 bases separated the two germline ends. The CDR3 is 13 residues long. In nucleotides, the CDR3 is TGTGCCAGCAGCCAAGATTACAGCTATGGCTACACCTTC. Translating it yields CASSQDYSYGYTF.

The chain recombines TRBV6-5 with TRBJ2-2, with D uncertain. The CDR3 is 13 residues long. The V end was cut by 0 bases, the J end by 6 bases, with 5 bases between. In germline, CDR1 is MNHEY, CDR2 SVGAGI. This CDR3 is CASSYSSSGELFF. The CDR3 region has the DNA TGTGCCAGCAGTTACTCGAGCTCCGGGGAGCTGTTTTTT.

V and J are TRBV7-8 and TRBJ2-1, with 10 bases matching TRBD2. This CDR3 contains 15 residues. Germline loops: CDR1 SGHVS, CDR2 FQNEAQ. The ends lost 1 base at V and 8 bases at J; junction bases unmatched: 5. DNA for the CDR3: TGTGCCAGCAGCTTAGGTCCAGCGGGAGGGCATGAGCAGTTCTTC. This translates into CASSLGPAGGHEQFF.

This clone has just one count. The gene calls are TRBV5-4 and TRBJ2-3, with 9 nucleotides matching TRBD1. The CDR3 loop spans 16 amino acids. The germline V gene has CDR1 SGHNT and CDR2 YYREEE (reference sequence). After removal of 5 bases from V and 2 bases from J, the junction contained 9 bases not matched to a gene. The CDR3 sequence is CASSNQDRGYTDTQYF. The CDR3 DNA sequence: TGTGCCAGCAGTAATCAGGACAGGGGTTACACAGATACGCAGTATTTT. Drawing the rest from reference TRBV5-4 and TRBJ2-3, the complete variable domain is ETGVTQSPTHLIKTRGQQVTLRCSSQSGHNTVSWYQQALGQGPQFIFQYYREEENGRGNFPPRFSGLQFPNYSSELNVNALELDDSALYLCASSNQDRGYTDTQYFGPGTRLTVL.

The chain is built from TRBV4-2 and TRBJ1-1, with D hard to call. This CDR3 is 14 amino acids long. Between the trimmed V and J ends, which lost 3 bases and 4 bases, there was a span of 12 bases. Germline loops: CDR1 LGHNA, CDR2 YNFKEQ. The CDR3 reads CASSQPRVSTEAFF. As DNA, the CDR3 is TGTGCCAGCAGCCAGCCACGGGTTTCCACTGAAGCTTTCTTT.

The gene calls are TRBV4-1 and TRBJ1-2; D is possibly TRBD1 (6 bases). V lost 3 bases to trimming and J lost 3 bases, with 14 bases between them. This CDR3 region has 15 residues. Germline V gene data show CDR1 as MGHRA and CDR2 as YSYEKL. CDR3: CASSQVGGRDYGYTF. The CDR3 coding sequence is TGCGCCAGCAGCCAGGTGGGGGGCCGGGACTATGGCTACACCTTC.

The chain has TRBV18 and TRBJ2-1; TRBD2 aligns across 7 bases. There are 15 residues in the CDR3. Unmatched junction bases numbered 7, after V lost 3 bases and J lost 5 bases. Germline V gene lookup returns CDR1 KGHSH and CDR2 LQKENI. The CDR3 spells CASSPALAADNEQFF. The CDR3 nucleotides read TGTGCCAGCTCACCTGCCCTAGCGGCCGACAATGAGCAGTTCTTC. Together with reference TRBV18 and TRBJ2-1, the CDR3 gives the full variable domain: NAGVMQNPRHLVRRRGQEARLRCSPMKGHSHVYWYRQLPEEGLKFMVYLQKENIIDESGMPKERFSAEFPKEGPSILRIQQVVRGDSAAYFCASSPALAADNEQFFGPGTRLTVL.

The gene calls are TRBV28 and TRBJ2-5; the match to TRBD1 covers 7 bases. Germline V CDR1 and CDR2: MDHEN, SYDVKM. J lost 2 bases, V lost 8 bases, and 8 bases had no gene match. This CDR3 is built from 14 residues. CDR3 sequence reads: CASYAGTAQETQYF. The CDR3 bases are TGTGCCAGCTACGCCGGGACAGCACAAGAGACCCAGTACTTC. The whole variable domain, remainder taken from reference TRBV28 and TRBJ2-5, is DVKVTQSSRYLVKRTGEKVFLECVQDMDHENMFWYRQDPGLGLRLIYFSYDVKMKEKGDIPEGYSVSREKKERFSLILESASTNQTSMYLCASYAGTAQETQYFGPGTRLLVL.

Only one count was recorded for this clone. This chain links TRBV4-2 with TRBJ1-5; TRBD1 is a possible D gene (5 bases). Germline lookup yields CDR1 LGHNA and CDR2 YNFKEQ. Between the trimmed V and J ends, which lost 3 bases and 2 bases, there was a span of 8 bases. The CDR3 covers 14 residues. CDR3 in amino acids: CASSHLGGNQPQHF. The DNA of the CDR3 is TGTGCCAGCAGCCACTTAGGGGGCAATCAGCCCCAGCATTTT.

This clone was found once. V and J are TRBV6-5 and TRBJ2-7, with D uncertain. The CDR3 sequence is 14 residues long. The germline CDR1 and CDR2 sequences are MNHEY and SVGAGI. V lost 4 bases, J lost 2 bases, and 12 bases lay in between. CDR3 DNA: TGTGCCAGCAGTTCGACCGGGCTCCCCTACGAGCAGTACTTC. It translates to CASSSTGLPYEQYF.

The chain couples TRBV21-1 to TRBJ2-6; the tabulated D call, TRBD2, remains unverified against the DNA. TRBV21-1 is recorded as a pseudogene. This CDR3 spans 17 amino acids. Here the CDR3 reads CASSKSEGRAGANVLTF. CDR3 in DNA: TGTGCCAGCAGCAAATCGGAGGGAAGGGCTGGGGCCAACGTCCTGACTTTC.

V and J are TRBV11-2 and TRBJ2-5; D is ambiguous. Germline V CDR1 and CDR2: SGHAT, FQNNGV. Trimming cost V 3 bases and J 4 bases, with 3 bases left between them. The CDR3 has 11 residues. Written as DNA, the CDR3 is TGTGCCAGCAGCTTCGGAGAGACCCAGTACTTC. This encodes CASSFGETQYF.

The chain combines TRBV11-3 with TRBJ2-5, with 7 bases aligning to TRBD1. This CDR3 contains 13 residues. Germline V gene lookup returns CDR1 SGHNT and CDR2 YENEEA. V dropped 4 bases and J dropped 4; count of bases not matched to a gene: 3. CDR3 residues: CASSSYRGETQYF. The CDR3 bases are TGTGCCAGCAGCTCGTACAGGGGAGAGACCCAGTACTTC. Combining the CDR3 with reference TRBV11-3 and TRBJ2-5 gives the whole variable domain EAGVVQSPRYKIIEKKQPVAFWCNPISGHNTLYWYLQNLGQGPELLIRYENEEAVDDSQLPKDRFSAERLKGVDSTLKIQPAELGDSAVYLCASSSYRGETQYFGPGTRLLVL.

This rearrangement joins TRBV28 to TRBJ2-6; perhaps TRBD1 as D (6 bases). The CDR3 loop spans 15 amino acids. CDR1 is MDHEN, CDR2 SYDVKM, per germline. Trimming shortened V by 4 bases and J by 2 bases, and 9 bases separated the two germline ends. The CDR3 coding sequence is TGTGCCAGCAGTTCCACAGGGCCTGGGGCCAACGTCCTGACTTTC. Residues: CASSSTGPGANVLTF. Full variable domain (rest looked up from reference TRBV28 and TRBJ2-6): DVKVTQSSRYLVKRTGEKVFLECVQDMDHENMFWYRQDPGLGLRLIYFSYDVKMKEKGDIPEGYSVSREKKERFSLILESASTNQTSMYLCASSSTGPGANVLTFGAGSRLTVL.

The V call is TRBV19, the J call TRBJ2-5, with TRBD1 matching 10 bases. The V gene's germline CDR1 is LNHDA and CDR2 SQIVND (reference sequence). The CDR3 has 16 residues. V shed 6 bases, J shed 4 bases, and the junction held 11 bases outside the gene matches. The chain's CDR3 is CASSPRGQGFVETQYF. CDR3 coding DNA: TGTGCCAGTAGCCCACGGGGACAGGGGTTTGTAGAGACCCAGTACTTC.